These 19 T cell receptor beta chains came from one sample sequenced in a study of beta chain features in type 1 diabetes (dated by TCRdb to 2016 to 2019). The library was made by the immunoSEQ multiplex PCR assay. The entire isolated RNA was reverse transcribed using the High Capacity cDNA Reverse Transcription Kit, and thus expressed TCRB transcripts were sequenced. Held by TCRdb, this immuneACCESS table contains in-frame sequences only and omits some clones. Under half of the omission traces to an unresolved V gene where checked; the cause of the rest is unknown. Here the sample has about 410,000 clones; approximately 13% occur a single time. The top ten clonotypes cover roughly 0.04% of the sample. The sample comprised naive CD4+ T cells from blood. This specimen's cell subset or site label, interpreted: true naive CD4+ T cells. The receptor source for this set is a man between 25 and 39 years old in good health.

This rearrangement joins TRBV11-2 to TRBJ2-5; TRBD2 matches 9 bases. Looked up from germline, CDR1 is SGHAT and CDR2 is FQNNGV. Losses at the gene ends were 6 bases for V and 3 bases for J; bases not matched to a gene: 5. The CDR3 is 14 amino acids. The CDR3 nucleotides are TGTGCCAGCAGGTCACTAGCGGGCAAAGAGACCCAGTACTTC. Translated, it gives CASRSLAGKETQYF.

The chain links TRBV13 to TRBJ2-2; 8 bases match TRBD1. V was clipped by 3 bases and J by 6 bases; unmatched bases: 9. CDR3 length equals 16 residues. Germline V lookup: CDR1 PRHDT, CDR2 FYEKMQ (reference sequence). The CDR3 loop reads CASSFLTGGLSGELFF. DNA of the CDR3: TGTGCCAGCAGCTTTCTAACAGGGGGTTTATCCGGGGAGCTGTTTTTT.

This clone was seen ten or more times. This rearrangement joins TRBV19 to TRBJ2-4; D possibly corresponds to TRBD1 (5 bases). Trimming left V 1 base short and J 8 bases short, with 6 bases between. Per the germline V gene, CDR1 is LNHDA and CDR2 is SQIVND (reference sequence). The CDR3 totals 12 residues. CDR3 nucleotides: TGTGCCAGTAGTATAGGCAGGGACATTCAGTACTTC. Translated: CASSIGRDIQYF. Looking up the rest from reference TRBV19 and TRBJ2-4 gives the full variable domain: DGGITQSPKYLFRKEGQNVTLSCEQNLNHDAMYWYRQDPGQGLRLIYYSQIVNDFQKGDIAEGYSVSREKKESFPLTVTSAQKNPTAFYLCASSIGRDIQYFGAGTRLSVL.

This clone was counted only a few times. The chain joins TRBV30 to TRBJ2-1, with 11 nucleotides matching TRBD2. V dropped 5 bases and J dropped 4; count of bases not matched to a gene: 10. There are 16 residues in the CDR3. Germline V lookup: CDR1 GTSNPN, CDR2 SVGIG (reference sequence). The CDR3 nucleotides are TGTGCCTGGGGGCGACTAGCGGGGAGTCGATACAATGAGCAGTTCTTC. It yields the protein CAWGRLAGSRYNEQFF.

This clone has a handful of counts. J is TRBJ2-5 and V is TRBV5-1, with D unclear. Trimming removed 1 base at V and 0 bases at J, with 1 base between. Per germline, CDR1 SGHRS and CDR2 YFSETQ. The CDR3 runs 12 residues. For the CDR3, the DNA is TGCGCCAGCAGCTTGTACCAAGAGACCCAGTACTTC. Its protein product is CASSLYQETQYF.

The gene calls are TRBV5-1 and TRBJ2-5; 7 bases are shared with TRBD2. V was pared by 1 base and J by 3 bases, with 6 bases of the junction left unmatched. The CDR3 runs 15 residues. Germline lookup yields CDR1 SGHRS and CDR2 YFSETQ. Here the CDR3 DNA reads TGCGCCAGCAGCTTGCTGCCGGGGGGAGAAGAGACCCAGTACTTC. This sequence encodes CASSLLPGGEETQYF.

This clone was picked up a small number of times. The CDR3 loop reads CSVGPGLAAGELFF. Written as DNA, the CDR3 is TGCAGCGTTGGCCCGGGACTAGCGGCCGGGGAGCTGTTTTTT. J is TRBJ2-2 and V is TRBV29-1; 11 bases are shared with TRBD2. This CDR3 has 14 amino acids. J was trimmed by 6 bases and V by 4 bases; bases with no gene match: 4. Germline V CDR1 and CDR2: SQVTM, ANQGSEA.

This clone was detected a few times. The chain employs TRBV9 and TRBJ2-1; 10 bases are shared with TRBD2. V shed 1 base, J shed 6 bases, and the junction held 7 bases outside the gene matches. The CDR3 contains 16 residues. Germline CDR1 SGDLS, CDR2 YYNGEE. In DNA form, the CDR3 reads TGTGCCAGCAGCGTAACTAGCGGGATTAATAGCAATGAGCAGTTCTTC. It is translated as CASSVTSGINSNEQFF. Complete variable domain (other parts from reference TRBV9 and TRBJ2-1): DSGVTQTPKHLITATGQRVTLRCSPRSGDLSVYWYQQSLDQGLQFLIQYYNGEERAKGNILERFSAQQFPDLHSELNLSSLELGDSALYFCASSVTSGINSNEQFFGPGTRLTVL.

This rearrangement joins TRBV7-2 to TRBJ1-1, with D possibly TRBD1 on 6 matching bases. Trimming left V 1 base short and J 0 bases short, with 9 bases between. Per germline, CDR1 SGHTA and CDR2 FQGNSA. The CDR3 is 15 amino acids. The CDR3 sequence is CASSLVTGLNTEAFF. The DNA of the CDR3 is TGTGCCAGCAGCTTAGTTACAGGGTTGAACACTGAAGCTTTCTTT.

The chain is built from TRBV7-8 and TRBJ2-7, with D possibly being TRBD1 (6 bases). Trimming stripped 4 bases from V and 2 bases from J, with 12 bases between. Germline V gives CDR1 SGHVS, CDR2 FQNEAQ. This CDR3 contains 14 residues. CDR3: CASSSIGQTYEQYF. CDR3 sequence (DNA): TGTGCCAGCAGCTCCATCGGACAGACCTACGAGCAGTACTTC.

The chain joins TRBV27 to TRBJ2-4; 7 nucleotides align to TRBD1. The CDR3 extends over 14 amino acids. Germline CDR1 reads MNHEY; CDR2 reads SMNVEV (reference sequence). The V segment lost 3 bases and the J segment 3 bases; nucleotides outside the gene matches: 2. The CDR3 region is CASSFRDSKNIQYF. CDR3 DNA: TGTGCCAGCAGTTTCCGGGACAGCAAAAACATTCAGTACTTC.

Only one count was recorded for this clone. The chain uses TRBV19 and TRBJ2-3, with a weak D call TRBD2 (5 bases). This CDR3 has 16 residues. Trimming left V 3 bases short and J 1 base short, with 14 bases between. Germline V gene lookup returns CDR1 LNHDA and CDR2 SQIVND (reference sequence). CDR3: CASSITPRGRTDTQYF. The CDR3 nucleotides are TGTGCCAGTAGTATCACTCCTCGGGGTCGCACAGATACGCAGTATTTT.

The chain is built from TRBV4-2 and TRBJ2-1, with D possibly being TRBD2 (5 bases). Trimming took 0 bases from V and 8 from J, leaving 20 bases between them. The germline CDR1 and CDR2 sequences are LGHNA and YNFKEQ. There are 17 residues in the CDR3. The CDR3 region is CASSQDLTAVKFDEQFF. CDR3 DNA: TGTGCCAGCAGCCAAGATCTAACAGCGGTTAAATTCGATGAGCAGTTCTTC.

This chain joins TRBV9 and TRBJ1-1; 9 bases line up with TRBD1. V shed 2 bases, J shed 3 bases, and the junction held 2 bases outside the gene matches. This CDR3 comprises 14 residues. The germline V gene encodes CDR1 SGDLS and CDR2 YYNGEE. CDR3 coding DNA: TGTGCCAGCAGCGTGAGGACAGGGGACACTGAAGCTTTCTTT. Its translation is CASSVRTGDTEAFF.

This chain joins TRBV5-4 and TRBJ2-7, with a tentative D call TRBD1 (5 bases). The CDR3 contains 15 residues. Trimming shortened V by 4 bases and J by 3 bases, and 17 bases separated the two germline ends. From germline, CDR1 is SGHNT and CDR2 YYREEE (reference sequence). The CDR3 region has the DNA TGTGCCAGCAGCCAGCAGGGTTCGGGCTTCTACGAGCAGTACGTC. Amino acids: CASSQQGSGFYEQYV.

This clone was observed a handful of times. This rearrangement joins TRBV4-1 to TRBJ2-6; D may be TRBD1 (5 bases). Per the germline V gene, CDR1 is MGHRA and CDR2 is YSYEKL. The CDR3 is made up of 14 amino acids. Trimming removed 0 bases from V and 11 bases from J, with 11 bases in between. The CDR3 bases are TGCGCCAGCAGCCAAGAACGTCTAGGGGACGTCCTGACTTTC. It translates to CASSQERLGDVLTF.

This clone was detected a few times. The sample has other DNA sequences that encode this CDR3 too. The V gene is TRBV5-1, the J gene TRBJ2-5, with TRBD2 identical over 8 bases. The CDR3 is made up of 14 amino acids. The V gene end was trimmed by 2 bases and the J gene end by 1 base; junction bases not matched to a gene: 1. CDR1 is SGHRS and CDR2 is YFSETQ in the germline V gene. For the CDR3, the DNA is TGCGCCAGCAGCTTTAGCGGGATCCAAGAGACCCAGTACTTC. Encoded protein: CASSFSGIQETQYF.

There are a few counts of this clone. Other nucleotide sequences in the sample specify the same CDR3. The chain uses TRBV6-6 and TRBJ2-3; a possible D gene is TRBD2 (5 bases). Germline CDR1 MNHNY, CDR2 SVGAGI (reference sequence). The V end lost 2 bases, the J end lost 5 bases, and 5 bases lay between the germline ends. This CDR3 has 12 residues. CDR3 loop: CASSYRGDTQYF. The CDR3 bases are TGTGCCAGCAGTTACCGGGGAGATACGCAGTATTTT.

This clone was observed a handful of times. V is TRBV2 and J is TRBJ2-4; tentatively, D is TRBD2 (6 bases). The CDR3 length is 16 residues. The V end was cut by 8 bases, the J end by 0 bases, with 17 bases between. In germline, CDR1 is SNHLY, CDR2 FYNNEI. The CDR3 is CASGAGRGIAKNIQYF. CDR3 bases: TGTGCCAGCGGGGCCGGACGGGGGATAGCCAAAAACATTCAGTACTTC.